A single sample gave rise to the 16 T cell receptor beta chains below, sequenced in a study of PD-1 blockade in classical Hodgkin lymphoma. Sequencing was performed with immunoSEQ multiplex PCR; in TCRdb, only in-frame clones are kept and a portion is missing. Altogether about 46,000 clones are present, over 70% being singletons, with the ten largest covering approximately 9.9%. Relapses following autologous stem cell transplantation were seen in all patients, with brentuximab vedotin exposure varying. The material was peripheral blood mononuclear cells (PBMCs), obtained at baseline. These receptors all come from a human donor with classical Hodgkin lymphoma.

Written as DNA, the CDR3 is TGTGCCAGCAGCCAGGGACTAGCGGTCTACAATGAGCAGTTCTTC. As protein: CASSQGLAVYNEQFF. The chain has TRBV7-2 and TRBJ2-1; 11 nucleotides line up with TRBD2. Germline assignment: CDR1 SGHTA and CDR2 FQGNSA. The CDR3 is made up of 15 amino acids. V shed 5 bases and J 3 bases; nucleotides not matched to a gene: 3.

This clone was found once. The rearrangement links TRBV9 to TRBJ2-1; no clear D. Between the trimmed V and J ends, which lost 0 bases and 0 bases, there was a span of 10 bases. From germline, CDR1 is SGDLS and CDR2 YYNGEE. This CDR3 spans 16 amino acids. In DNA, the CDR3 is TGTGCCAGCAGCGTAGCCCCAGGAGTCTCCTACAATGAGCAGTTCTTC. It specifies CASSVAPGVSYNEQFF.

This sequence joins TRBV30 and TRBJ1-2; no definite D call. V dropped 4 bases and J dropped 2 bases, with 8 bases sitting between them. The CDR3 length is 12 residues. Per germline, CDR1 GTSNPN and CDR2 SVGIG (reference sequence). CDR3 protein: CAWIGINYGYTF. For the CDR3, the DNA is TGTGCCTGGATAGGGATCAACTATGGCTACACCTTC.

The chain has TRBV2 and TRBJ2-7; maybe TRBD1 (5 bases). The CDR3 loop spans 12 amino acids. CDR1 is SNHLY, CDR2 FYNNEI, per germline. Deletions cut 6 bases from V and 7 bases from J, with 13 bases between. CDR3 in amino acids: CASSVQVGEQYF. Here the CDR3 DNA reads TGTGCCAGCAGCGTACAGGTAGGGGAGCAGTACTTC.

In its sample, this clone was seen a few times. The V and J genes are TRBV19 and TRBJ1-3; TRBD1 might be the D (5 bases). This CDR3 region has 16 residues. Germline loops: CDR1 LNHDA, CDR2 SQIVND (reference sequence). The V gene lost 0 bases and the J gene lost 2 bases, with 11 bases spanning the gap. CDR3 in DNA: TGTGCCAGTAGTATAGAGGGTGACAGTCCTGGAAACACCATATATTTT. Translating it yields CASSIEGDSPGNTIYF.

This clone was counted a few times. This rearrangement joins TRBV5-6 to TRBJ2-1, with TRBD1 identical over 7 bases. There are 16 residues in the CDR3. The germline CDR1 and CDR2 sequences are SGHDT and YYEEEE. Trimming cost V 3 bases and J 2 bases; bases outside gene matches: 8. The CDR3 loop is CASSWTGRWAYNEQFF. CDR3 bases: TGTGCCAGCAGCTGGACAGGTCGTTGGGCCTACAATGAGCAGTTCTTC.

This chain uses TRBV19 with TRBJ2-7; TRBD2 matches 10 bases. This CDR3 contains 14 residues. The germline CDR1 and CDR2 sequences are LNHDA and SQIVND (reference sequence). V lost 1 base, J lost 7 bases, and 4 bases stayed unmatched. The DNA of the CDR3 is TGTGCCAGTAGTATAGGCCTAGCGGGAGTTGAGCAGTACTTC. Amino acids: CASSIGLAGVEQYF.

A few counts support this clone. Distinct nucleotide sequences in the sample also encode this CDR3. This chain links TRBV27 with TRBJ2-7, with 10 bases aligning to TRBD1. Losses at the gene ends were 5 bases for V and 4 bases for J; bases not matched to a gene: 11. The CDR3 contains 16 residues. Germline CDR1 and CDR2: MNHEY and SMNVEV (reference sequence). CDR3 DNA sequence: TGTGCCAGCAGTCCCTCCGGGGGGGACAGGGGTTACGAGCAGTACTTC. This gives the protein CASSPSGGDRGYEQYF.

The rearrangement uses TRBV13 and TRBJ2-6, with 9 bases lining up with TRBD1. V was pared by 6 bases and J by 0 bases, with 9 bases of the junction left unmatched. Germline values: CDR1 PRHDT, CDR2 FYEKMQ (reference sequence). The CDR3 is made up of 18 amino acids. CDR3 residues: CASRPSGTGSSGANVLTF. The CDR3 coding sequence is TGTGCCAGCAGACCTTCAGGGACAGGGAGCTCTGGGGCCAACGTCCTGACTTTC.

The rearrangement joins TRBV7-3 to TRBJ1-1; 8 nucleotides match TRBD1. Germline assignment: CDR1 SGHTA and CDR2 FQGTGA. With 5 bases clipped from V and 4 bases from J, the junction kept 9 bases outside the gene matches. The CDR3 totals 15 residues. The CDR3 coding sequence is TGTGCCAGCAGCCTTGGACAGGGAGTGGGCACTGAAGCTTTCTTT. This gives the protein CASSLGQGVGTEAFF.

V is TRBV6-1 and J is TRBJ2-2; 7 nucleotides agree with TRBD1. Germline V gives CDR1 MNHNS, CDR2 SASEGT. J was trimmed by 5 bases and V by 4 bases; bases with no gene match: 7. CDR3 length equals 15 residues. The CDR3 sequence is CASSAWDSLTGELFF. The CDR3 DNA reads TGTGCCAGCAGTGCATGGGACAGTTTAACCGGGGAGCTGTTTTTT.

The J gene is TRBJ2-1, the V gene TRBV29-1; the D is unclear. The CDR3 consists of 15 residues. Germline V lookup: CDR1 SQVTM, CDR2 ANQGSEA. V dropped 1 base and J dropped 7 bases, with 17 bases sitting between them. The CDR3 reads CSVEVTVRAGNEQFF. CDR3 in DNA: TGCAGCGTTGAAGTTACGGTCCGGGCCGGGAATGAGCAGTTCTTC.

This chain links TRBV7-9 with TRBJ2-1; D not resolved. Trimming removed 0 bases from V and 7 bases from J, with 4 bases in between. Per germline, CDR1 SEHNR and CDR2 FQNEAQ (reference sequence). The CDR3 has 12 amino acids. DNA for the CDR3: TGTGCCAGCAGCTTAGCCCCAAATGAGCAGTTCTTC. Its protein product is CASSLAPNEQFF.

The table lists this clone with a few counts. This chain uses TRBV2 with TRBJ1-1; D is ambiguous. This CDR3 has 14 amino acids. Germline V gives CDR1 SNHLY, CDR2 FYNNEI. Trimming stripped 2 bases from V and 1 base from J, with 8 bases between. CDR3 in amino acids: CASSERTGNTEAFF. Here the CDR3 DNA reads TGTGCCAGCAGTGAAAGGACGGGGAACACTGAAGCTTTCTTT.

CDR3 protein: CASSLSHAGDEKLFF. CDR3 DNA: TGCGCCAGCAGCTTGAGTCATGCGGGGGATGAAAAACTGTTTTTT. This sequence joins TRBV5-1 and TRBJ1-4; TRBD1 is a possible D gene (5 bases). Deletions cut 1 base from V and 6 bases from J, with 13 bases between. The CDR3 runs 15 residues. Germline V gene lookup returns CDR1 SGHRS and CDR2 YFSETQ.

This clone was counted once. V and J are TRBV2 and TRBJ2-7, with D perhaps matching TRBD1 (6 bases). V lost 2 bases to trimming and J lost 2 bases, with 10 bases between them. The CDR3 is made up of 14 amino acids. CDR1 is SNHLY, CDR2 FYNNEI, per germline. The CDR3 region is CASSETGQTYEQYF. In nucleotides, the CDR3 is TGTGCCAGCAGTGAAACGGGACAAACCTACGAGCAGTACTTC.